Sequencing of this T cell receptor (beta chain) was carried out in a study of blood T cell repertoires in COVID-19. The wider study: The study drew acute and convalescent COVID-19 samples from the United States, Italy and Spain. Nucleic acid was either cDNA or gDNA, and it came from T cells, B-cell-depleted T cells, or PBMCs.

Per the germline V gene, CDR1 is GTSNPN and CDR2 is SVGIG (reference sequence). The V end was cut by 0 bases, the J end by 8 bases, with 13 bases between. The CDR3 spans 13 residues. This table comes from immunoSEQ multiplex PCR, and its TCRdb copy is limited to in-frame clones, with some not included. Of about 63,000 clones listed, 88% were seen once; the top ten hold approximately 5.1%. The source is a human donor in a cohort sampled during active COVID-19. The chain carries TRBV30 and TRBJ1-2; TRBD1 is a possible D gene (6 bases). Material: peripheral blood. DNA for the CDR3: TGTGCCTGGAGTGTAACAGGACAGTCAGGCTACACCTTC. Protein sequence: CAWSVTGQSGYTF.